This T cell receptor beta chain is drawn from a study of shared clonotypes between healthy human individuals. CCR7-negative CD45RA+ TemRA cells were combined with CD45RO+ cells to form CD8 memory. The CDR3 covers 11 residues. The ends were cut back, 5 bases at V and 3 bases at J, with 4 bases in the middle. Germline V gene data show CDR1 as SGHVS and CDR2 as FQNEAQ. Libraries were prepared by immunoSEQ multiplex PCR; TCRdb keeps only in-frame clonotypes and omits some of them. The sample consists of some 89,000 clones, roughly 69% of them appearing once. A word on this clone: Its specificity is unknown.

General study findings and limits: Sampling covered blood only; tissue repertoires likely differ.

The chain employs TRBV7-8 and TRBJ2-5, with D unresolved. This clonotype originated in a man aged 30-40 years in good health. Specimen: memory CD8+ T cells sorted from blood. Noted subset: CD45RO+ cells pooled with CCR7-negative TemRA cells. Written as DNA, the CDR3 is TGTGCCAGCAGCGCCGAAGAGACCCAGTACTTC. Translating it yields CASSAEETQYF.